This T cell receptor beta chain was identified in a study of blood T cell repertoires in COVID-19. The overall study: Sources were T cells, B-cell-depleted T cells, or PBMCs; the material itself was cDNA or gDNA.

The CDR3 spans 14 residues. The ends were cut back, 0 bases at V and 4 bases at J, with 9 bases in the middle. Looked up from germline, CDR1 is LNHNV and CDR2 is YYDKDF (reference sequence). Participant ages covered roughly 18 to 89 years across 24 US areas. In assigning cohorts, the study relied on participant-reported clinical history. Original data processing: Reference gene primer amplification yielded estimated nucleated cell counts. Only in-frame clones appear in the TCRdb table, and some are missing; sequencing was by immunoSEQ multiplex PCR. V and J calls and clone size are given by that table; D and trimming were obtained from the DNA. Of hundreds of thousands of clones listed, about 87% were seen once; the top ten hold around 1.2%.

The chain couples TRBV15 to TRBJ1-2; no clear D gene. The source is a woman aged 40-49 years with acute COVID-19. Source material: PBMCs or T cells enriched from blood (not recorded which). DNA for the CDR3: TGTGCCACCAGCAGAGACTTGGAGGGCTATGGCTACACCTTC. Translated: CATSRDLEGYGYTF.